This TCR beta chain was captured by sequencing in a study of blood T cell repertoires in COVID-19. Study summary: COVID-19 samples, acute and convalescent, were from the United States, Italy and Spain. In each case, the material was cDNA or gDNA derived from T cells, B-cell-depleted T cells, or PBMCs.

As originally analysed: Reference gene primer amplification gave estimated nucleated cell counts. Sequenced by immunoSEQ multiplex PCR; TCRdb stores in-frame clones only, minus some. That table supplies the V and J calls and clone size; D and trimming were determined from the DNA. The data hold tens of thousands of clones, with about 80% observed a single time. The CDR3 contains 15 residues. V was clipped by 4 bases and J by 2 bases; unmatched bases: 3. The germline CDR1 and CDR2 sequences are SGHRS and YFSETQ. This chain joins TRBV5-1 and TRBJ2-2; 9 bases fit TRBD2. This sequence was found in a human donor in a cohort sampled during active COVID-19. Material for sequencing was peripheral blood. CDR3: CASSPSGTNTGELFF. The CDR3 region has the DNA TGCGCCAGCAGCCCTAGCGGGACTAACACCGGGGAGCTGTTTTTT.